The TCR beta chain described here comes from a study of tissue T cells after allogeneic stem cell transplantation (dated by TCRdb to between 2021 and 2022). About the study as a whole: Using research autopsies of patients with and without GVHD, plus mouse models of GVHD, the study profiled TCR beta repertoires across many tissues. On the human side, the study was prospective and observational, with no blinding or randomization.

To prepare the library, the immunoSEQ multiplex PCR assay was applied. TCRbeta CDR3 sequencing was done by Adaptive Biotechnologies at survey depth, reporting CDR3 sequences, V/J genes, productive frequency and template counts. TCR beta CDR3 regions were amplified from genomic DNA rather than RNA. In the authors' own workflow: Jensen-Shannon divergence served to quantify pairwise repertoire overlap between tissues, with 0 meaning identical and 1 meaning complete divergence. Based on pairwise JSD values, tissues were grouped by single-linkage agglomerative hierarchical clustering, and the results were shown as dendrograms. GLIPH2 was run on all patient samples with simulation_depth 1000, kmer_min_depth 3, cdr3_length_cutoff 8, keeping groups with more than two unique CDR3s. A standardized tissue-overlap score extrapolated Jaccard GLIPH-group overlap across patients to a standard repertoire size of 1000 clones. To look at how diversity was associated with clinical or experimental variables, linear mixed-effect models were used, with tissue treated as a fixed effect and individual treated as a random effect. TCRdb's version of the immuneACCESS table is confined to in-frame rearrangements and falls short of the full clone set. An unresolved V gene accounts for under half of the shortfall where checked; the remainder is of unknown origin. V, J and clone size are taken as reported in that table, and D and trimming were inferred from the DNA itself. In all, the sample holds a few thousand clones, and around a third of those were seen once. Around 7% of the sample is taken by the ten largest.

Study-wide conclusions, independent of this receptor: Within patients, how anatomically similar the tissues were was a key factor in shaping TCR repertoire composition, regardless of disease or transplant status. In both patients and mice, only a limited portion of the TCR repertoire detected in tissues was captured by blood and spleen T cells. A small and clinically heterogeneous patient cohort was studied, and sampling depth was acknowledged as a limitation. The study did not establish which tissue TCRs were alloreactive or antigen-specific, and some clones may have been host cells that persisted. Only a few T cell clones appeared in more than one patient, yet motif-based clustering showed tissue-specific repertoire signatures that were shared between patients.

Remarks on this clone: The antigen it recognizes is unknown. Note that gene names and germline sequences for this receptor are mouse ones. Sequencing ends 1 residue short of the CDR3 end; the germline J gene provides the rest.

In the paper's terms, the time point label means: mouse harvest day 14 after allogeneic transplant. Each mouse graft consisted of 10^7 T-cell-depleted bone marrow cells plus 10^6 splenic CD5+ T cells and was given by tail vein injection. A major MHC-mismatch B6 (H2b) into BALB/c (H2d) model was used to model mouse GVHD, and tissues were profiled at day 7 or 14. On day 7 or 14 post-transplant, mouse tissues and retro-orbital blood were harvested with separate sterile tools for each animal, and livers were flushed beforehand. Before genomic DNA isolation with the DNeasy Blood & Tissue Kit, mouse tissues were minced with razor blades in buffered saline. Via the germline V gene (reference sequence), CDR1 is NNHNN and CDR2 SYGAGS. V and J are trimmed by 1 base and 4 bases, and the gene matches miss 6 bases of the junction. Taken from cysteine to phenylalanine, the CDR3 has 16 residues. The 45 bases shown cover part of the CDR3, and their frame starts at base 1.

The TCR sequence derives from a female BALB/c mouse given C57BL/6 T cells with graft-versus-host disease after an allogeneic hematopoietic cell transplant. Sequencing used skin. Recombination connected TRBV13-2 to TRBJ1-4, and TRBD1 matches 8 of the central bases. The CDR3 DNA, read in part, is TGTGCCAGCGGTGATCCGGACAGGGAAGGCAACGAAAGATTATTT. Translated, it reads CASGDPDREGNERLF. The entire CDR3 is CASGDPDREGNERLFF.